What follows are 12 T cell receptor beta chains derived from one specimen sequenced in a study of technical replicates of blood from a few donors. Some clones are missing from TCRdb's copy, which holds only in-frame ones; the method was immunoSEQ multiplex PCR. This table holds over 75,000 clones, about 97% found once. Material: T cells isolated from PBMCs. Source of these receptors: a human donor in good health.

The chain combines TRBV7-3 with TRBJ2-2, with D maybe TRBD2 (5 bases). CDR3 length: 18 residues. The V and J ends lost 1 base and 1 base respectively, with 16 bases between them. The germline CDR1 and CDR2 sequences are SGHTA and FQGTGA. The CDR3 protein is CASSLRPSSSMNTGELFF. The CDR3 DNA reads TGTGCCAGCAGCTTAAGGCCCTCTTCTAGCATGAACACCGGGGAGCTGTTTTTT.

The chain has TRBV4-1 and TRBJ1-5; 8 positions agree with TRBD1. J gave up 5 bases and V 2 bases, and 5 bases lay outside the gene matches. The CDR3 spans 15 residues. CDR1 is MGHRA, CDR2 YSYEKL, per germline. This CDR3 reads CASSQPGTGYQPQHF. For the CDR3, the DNA is TGCGCCAGCAGCCAACCAGGGACAGGTTATCAGCCCCAGCATTTT.

This chain joins TRBV5-1 and TRBJ1-1; TRBD1 aligns across 7 bases. The germline V gene encodes CDR1 SGHRS and CDR2 YFSETQ. The CDR3 length is 15 residues. Losses at the gene ends were 1 base for V and 11 bases for J; bases not matched to a gene: 14. The CDR3 sequence is CASSLSTGQAGQAFF. CDR3 DNA sequence: TGCGCCAGCAGCTTGTCTACCGGACAGGCCGGGCAGGCTTTCTTT.

This clone was detected only once. The chain is built from TRBV27 and TRBJ1-2, with 8 bases identical to TRBD1. The CDR3 consists of 15 residues. Germline trimming cut 5 bases from V and 4 bases from J; bases unmatched to any gene: 9. Germline assignment: CDR1 MNHEY and CDR2 SMNVEV (reference sequence). CDR3 sequence reads: CASSRQGTLPYGYTF. DNA for the CDR3: TGTGCCAGCAGTCGACAGGGGACCCTACCCTATGGCTACACCTTC.

The rearrangement uses TRBV7-9 and TRBJ1-1; TRBD1 might be the D (6 bases). CDR1 and CDR2 (germline): SEHNR, FQNEAQ (reference sequence). This CDR3 is 14 amino acids long. V shed 1 base and J shed 8 bases, with 14 bases lying between them. The CDR3 DNA reads as TGTGCCAGCAGCTTAGTCAGGGGCTTAGGGGAAGCTTTCTTT. It yields the protein CASSLVRGLGEAFF. Full variable domain (remainder filled in from reference TRBV7-9 and TRBJ1-1): DTGVSQNPRHKITKRGQNVTFRCDPISEHNRLYWYRQTLGQGPEFLTYFQNEAQLEKSRLLSDRFSAERPKGSFSTLEIQRTEQGDSAMYLCASSLVRGLGEAFFGQGTRLTVV.

The chain employs TRBV6-5 and TRBJ2-5, with D possibly TRBD2 on 7 matching bases. CDR3 size: 12 residues. Germline assignment: CDR1 MNHEY and CDR2 SVGAGI. Trimming shortened V by 8 bases and J by 4 bases, and 11 bases separated the two germline ends. The DNA for the CDR3 is TGTGCCAGCGGGGGGGCGGGAGAGACCCAGTACTTC. The encoded protein is CASGGAGETQYF.

The chain combines TRBV6-1 with TRBJ2-1, with 11 positions matching TRBD2. The trim removed 3 bases at V and 1 base at J, leaving 2 bases unmatched. The CDR3 is 16 residues long. Germline V gene sequence: CDR1 MNHNS, CDR2 SASEGT. As DNA, the CDR3 is TGTGCCAGCAGTGATAGCGGGGGGGCTTCCTACAATGAGCAGTTCTTC. This gives the protein CASSDSGGASYNEQFF.

The chain uses TRBV28 and TRBJ2-7; 8 nucleotides line up with TRBD1. Germline values: CDR1 MDHEN, CDR2 SYDVKM. J gave up 7 bases and V 4 bases, and 12 bases lay outside the gene matches. The CDR3 is 15 amino acids. CDR3 sequence (DNA): TGTGCCAGCAGTTCCGTCAGGACAGGGACCAGGGAGCAGTACTTC. Translated: CASSSVRTGTREQYF.

This chain links TRBV6-1 with TRBJ1-5, with D uncertain. This CDR3 comprises 15 residues. The ends were cut back, 7 bases at V and 0 bases at J, with 13 bases in the middle. Germline V CDR1 and CDR2: MNHNS, SASEGT. The CDR3 DNA reads as TGTGCCAGCATCCAGCGGTACGATAGCAATCAGCCCCAGCATTTT. Amino acids: CASIQRYDSNQPQHF.

V and J are TRBV29-1 and TRBJ2-7; the match to TRBD1 covers 8 bases. V lost 7 bases to trimming and J lost 2 bases; unmatched junction nucleotides: 7. In germline, CDR1 is SQVTM, CDR2 ANQGSEA. CDR3 length: 13 amino acids. The CDR3 nucleotides are TGCAGCGCCCGGACAGGGAAGGCCTACGAGCAGTACTTC. Translated: CSARTGKAYEQYF.

The chain has TRBV7-9 and TRBJ2-3, with a possible D match to TRBD2 (6 bases). Trimming shortened V by 0 bases and J by 0 bases, and 10 bases separated the two germline ends. Germline CDR1 reads SEHNR; CDR2 reads FQNEAQ (reference sequence). The CDR3 is made up of 16 amino acids. CDR3 sequence (DNA): TGTGCCAGCAGCTTAGCGTATGGGACTAGCACAGATACGCAGTATTTT. Translating gives CASSLAYGTSTDTQYF.

V and J are TRBV5-1 and TRBJ1-1; 7 nucleotides match TRBD1. The CDR3 runs to 14 residues. Germline V gene lookup returns CDR1 SGHRS and CDR2 YFSETQ. Germline trimming cut 0 bases from V and 5 bases from J; bases unmatched to any gene: 4. CDR3 sequence: CASSLDRGQTEAFF. Written as DNA, the CDR3 is TGCGCCAGCAGCTTGGATAGGGGGCAGACTGAAGCTTTCTTT.